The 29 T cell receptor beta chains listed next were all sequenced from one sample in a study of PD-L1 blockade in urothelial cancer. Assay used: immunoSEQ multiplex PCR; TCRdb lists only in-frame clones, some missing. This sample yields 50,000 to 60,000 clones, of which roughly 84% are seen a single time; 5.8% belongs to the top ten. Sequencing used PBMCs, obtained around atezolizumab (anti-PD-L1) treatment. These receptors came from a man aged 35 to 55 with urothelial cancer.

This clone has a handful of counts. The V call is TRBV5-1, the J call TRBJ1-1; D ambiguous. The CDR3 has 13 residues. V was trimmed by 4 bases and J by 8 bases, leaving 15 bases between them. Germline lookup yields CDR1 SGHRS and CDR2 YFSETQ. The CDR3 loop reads CASSQLSRGEAFF. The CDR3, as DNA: TGCGCCAGCAGCCAATTATCCAGAGGAGAAGCTTTCTTT.

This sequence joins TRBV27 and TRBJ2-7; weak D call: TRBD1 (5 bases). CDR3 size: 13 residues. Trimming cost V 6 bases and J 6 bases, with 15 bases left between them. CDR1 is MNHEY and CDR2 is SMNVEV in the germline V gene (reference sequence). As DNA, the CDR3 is TGTGCCAGCAGGGGGCAAGTCACCCCCGAGCAGTACTTC. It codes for CASRGQVTPEQYF.

CDR3 coding DNA: TGTGCCAGCAGTGACTTCGGGATGGAGCAGTACTTC. Translating gives CASSDFGMEQYF. This rearrangement joins TRBV6-1 to TRBJ2-7, with D possibly matching TRBD2 (5 bases). The germline V gene has CDR1 MNHNS and CDR2 SASEGT. Trimming shortened V by 3 bases and J by 7 bases, and 10 bases separated the two germline ends. This CDR3 has 12 residues.

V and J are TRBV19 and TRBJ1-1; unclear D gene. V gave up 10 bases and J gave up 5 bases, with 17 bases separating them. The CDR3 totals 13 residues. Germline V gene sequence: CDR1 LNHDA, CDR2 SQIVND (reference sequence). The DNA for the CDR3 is TGTGCCACCCATCGGGGAGTCGGGACTGAAGCTTTCTTT. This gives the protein CATHRGVGTEAFF.

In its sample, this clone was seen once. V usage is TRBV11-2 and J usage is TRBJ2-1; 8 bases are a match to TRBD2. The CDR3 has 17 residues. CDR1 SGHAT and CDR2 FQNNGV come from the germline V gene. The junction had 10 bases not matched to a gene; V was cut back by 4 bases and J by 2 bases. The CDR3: CASSSIRSGRAYNEQFF. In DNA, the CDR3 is TGTGCCAGCAGCTCAATAAGAAGCGGGAGAGCCTACAATGAGCAGTTCTTC.

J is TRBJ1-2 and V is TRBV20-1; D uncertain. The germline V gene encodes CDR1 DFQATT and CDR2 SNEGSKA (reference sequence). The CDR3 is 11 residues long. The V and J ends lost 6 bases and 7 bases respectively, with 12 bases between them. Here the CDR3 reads CSAEVRVGYTF. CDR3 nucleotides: TGCAGTGCCGAGGTACGGGTTGGCTACACCTTC.

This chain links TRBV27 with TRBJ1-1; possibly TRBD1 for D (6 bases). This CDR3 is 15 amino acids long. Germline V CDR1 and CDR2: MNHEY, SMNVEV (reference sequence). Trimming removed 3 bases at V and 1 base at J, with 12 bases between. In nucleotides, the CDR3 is TGTGCCAGCAGTTTTGGGACATTCCGGAACACTGAAGCTTTCTTT. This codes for CASSFGTFRNTEAFF.

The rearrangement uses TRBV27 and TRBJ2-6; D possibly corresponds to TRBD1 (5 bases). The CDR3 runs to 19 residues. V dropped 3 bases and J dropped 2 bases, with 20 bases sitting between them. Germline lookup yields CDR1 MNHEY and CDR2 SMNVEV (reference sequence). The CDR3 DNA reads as TGTGCCAGCAGTTTGTGGGCAGGGCAGCGTGATACTGGGGCCAACGTCCTGACTTTC. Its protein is CASSLWAGQRDTGANVLTF.

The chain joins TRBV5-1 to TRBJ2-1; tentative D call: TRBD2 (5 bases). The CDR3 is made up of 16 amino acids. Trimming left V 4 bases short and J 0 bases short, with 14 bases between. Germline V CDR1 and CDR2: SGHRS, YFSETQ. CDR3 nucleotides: TGCGCCAGCAGCCTGGAGGTGGGGAGCTCCTACAATGAGCAGTTCTTC. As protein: CASSLEVGSSYNEQFF.

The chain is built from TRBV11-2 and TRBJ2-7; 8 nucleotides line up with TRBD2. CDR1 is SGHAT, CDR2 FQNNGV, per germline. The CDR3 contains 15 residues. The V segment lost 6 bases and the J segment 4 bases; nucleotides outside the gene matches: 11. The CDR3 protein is CASRPIAGRLYEQYF. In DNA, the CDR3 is TGTGCCAGCAGGCCAATAGCGGGAAGGTTGTACGAGCAGTACTTC.

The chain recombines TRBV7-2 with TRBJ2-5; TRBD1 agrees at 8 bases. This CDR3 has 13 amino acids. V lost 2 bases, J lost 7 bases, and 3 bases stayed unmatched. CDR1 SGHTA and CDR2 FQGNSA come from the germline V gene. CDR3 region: CASSLQGAGTQYF. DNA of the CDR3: TGTGCCAGCAGCTTACAGGGGGCAGGGACCCAGTACTTC.

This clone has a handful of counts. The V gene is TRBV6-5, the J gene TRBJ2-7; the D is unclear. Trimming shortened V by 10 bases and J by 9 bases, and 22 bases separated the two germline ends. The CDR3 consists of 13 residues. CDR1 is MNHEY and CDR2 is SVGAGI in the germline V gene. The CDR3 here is CATRSEVQMLQYF. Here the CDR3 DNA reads TGTGCCACCCGATCCGAAGTACAAATGTTGCAGTACTTC.

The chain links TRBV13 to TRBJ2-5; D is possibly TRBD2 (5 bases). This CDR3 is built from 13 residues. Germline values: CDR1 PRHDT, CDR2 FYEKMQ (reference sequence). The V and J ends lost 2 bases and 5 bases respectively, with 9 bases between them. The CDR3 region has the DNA TGTGCCAGCAGCTTACGCGGCGGGGAGACCCAGTACTTC. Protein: CASSLRGGETQYF. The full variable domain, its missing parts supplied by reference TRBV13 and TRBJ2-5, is AAGVIQSPRHLIKEKRETATLKCYPIPRHDTVYWYQQGPGQDPQFLISFYEKMQSDKGSIPDRFSAQQFSDYHSELNMSSLELGDSALYFCASSLRGGETQYFGPGTRLLVL.

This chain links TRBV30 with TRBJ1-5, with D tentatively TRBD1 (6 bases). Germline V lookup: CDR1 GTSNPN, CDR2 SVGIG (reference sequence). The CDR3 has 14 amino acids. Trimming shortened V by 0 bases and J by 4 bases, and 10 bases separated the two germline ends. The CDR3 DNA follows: TGTGCCTGGAGTGTAGGGACACAGAATCAGCCCCAGCATTTT. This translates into CAWSVGTQNQPQHF.

CDR3 in amino acids: CASSKQGKLEKLFF. The DNA for the CDR3 is TGTGCCAGCAGTAAACAGGGAAAGTTGGAAAAACTGTTTTTT. The chain combines TRBV27 with TRBJ1-4, with D perhaps matching TRBD1 (6 bases). The CDR3 is 14 amino acids. Per germline, CDR1 MNHEY and CDR2 SMNVEV (reference sequence). Trimming took off 5 bases at V and 8 bases at J, with 15 bases between the two ends.

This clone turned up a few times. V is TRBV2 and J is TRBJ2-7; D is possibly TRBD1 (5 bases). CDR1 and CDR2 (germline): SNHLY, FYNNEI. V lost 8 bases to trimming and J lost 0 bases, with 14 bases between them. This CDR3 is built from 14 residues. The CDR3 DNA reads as TGTGCCAGCGTATCAGGGATGATCTCCTACGAGCAGTACTTC. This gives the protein CASVSGMISYEQYF.

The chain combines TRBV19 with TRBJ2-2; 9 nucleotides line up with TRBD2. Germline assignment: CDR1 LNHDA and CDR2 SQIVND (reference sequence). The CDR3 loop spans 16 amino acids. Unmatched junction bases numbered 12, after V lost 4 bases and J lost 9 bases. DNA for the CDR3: TGTGCCAGTAGTAAGGTGACTAGCGGACCCTACCGGGAGCTGTTTTTT. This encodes CASSKVTSGPYRELFF. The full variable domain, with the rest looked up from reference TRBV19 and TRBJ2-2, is DGGITQSPKYLFRKEGQNVTLSCEQNLNHDAMYWYRQDPGQGLRLIYYSQIVNDFQKGDIAEGYSVSREKKESFPLTVTSAQKNPTAFYLCASSKVTSGPYRELFFGEGSRLTVL.

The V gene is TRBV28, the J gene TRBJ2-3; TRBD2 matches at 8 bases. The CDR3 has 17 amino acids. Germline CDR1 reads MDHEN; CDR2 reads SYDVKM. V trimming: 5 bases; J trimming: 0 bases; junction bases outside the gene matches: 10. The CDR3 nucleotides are TGTGCCAGCAGTCCGCTGGATAGCGGGACTAGCACAGATACGCAGTATTTT. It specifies CASSPLDSGTSTDTQYF. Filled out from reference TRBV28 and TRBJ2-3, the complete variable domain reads DVKVTQSSRYLVKRTGEKVFLECVQDMDHENMFWYRQDPGLGLRLIYFSYDVKMKEKGDIPEGYSVSREKKERFSLILESASTNQTSMYLCASSPLDSGTSTDTQYFGPGTRLTVL.

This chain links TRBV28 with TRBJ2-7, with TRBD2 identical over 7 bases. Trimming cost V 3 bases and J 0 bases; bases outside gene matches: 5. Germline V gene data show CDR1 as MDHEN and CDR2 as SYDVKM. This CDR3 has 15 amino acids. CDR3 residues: CASSFRGGSSYEQYF. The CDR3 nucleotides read TGTGCCAGCAGTTTTAGGGGAGGGAGCTCCTACGAGCAGTACTTC. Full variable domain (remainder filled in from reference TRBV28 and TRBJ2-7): DVKVTQSSRYLVKRTGEKVFLECVQDMDHENMFWYRQDPGLGLRLIYFSYDVKMKEKGDIPEGYSVSREKKERFSLILESASTNQTSMYLCASSFRGGSSYEQYFGPGTRLTVT.

The CDR3 nucleotides read TGTGCCAGCAGTTCGACAGGGGTGGACGAGCAGTACTTC. Protein: CASSSTGVDEQYF. The V and J genes are TRBV27 and TRBJ2-7; 8 nucleotides match TRBD1. The CDR3 is 13 residues long. With V trimmed by 4 bases and J by 5 bases, 4 bases remained unmatched. Germline-derived CDR1 and CDR2 are MNHEY and SMNVEV (reference sequence).

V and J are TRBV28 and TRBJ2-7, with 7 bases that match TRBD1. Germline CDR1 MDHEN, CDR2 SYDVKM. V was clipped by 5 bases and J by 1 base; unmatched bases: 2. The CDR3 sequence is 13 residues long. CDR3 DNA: TGTGCCAGCAGTCCAGGGGGTTCCTACGAGCAGTACTTC. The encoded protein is CASSPGGSYEQYF.

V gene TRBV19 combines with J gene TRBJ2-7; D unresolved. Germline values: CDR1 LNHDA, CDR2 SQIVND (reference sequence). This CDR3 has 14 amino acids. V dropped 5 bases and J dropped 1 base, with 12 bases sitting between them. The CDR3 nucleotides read TGTGCCAGTAGTTCTAAGCCGGGTTCCTACGAGCAGTACTTC. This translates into CASSSKPGSYEQYF.

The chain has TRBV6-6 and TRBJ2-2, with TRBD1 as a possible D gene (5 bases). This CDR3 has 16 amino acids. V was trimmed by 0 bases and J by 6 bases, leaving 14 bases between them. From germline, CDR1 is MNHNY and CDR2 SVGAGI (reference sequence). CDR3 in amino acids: CASSYSTVTRAGELFF. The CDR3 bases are TGTGCCAGCAGTTACTCGACGGTGACCAGGGCCGGGGAGCTGTTTTTT.

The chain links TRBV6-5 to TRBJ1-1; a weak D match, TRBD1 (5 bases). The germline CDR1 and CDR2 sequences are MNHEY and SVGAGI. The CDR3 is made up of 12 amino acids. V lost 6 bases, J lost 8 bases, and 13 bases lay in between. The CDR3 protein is CASSQYGGEAFF. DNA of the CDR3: TGTGCCAGCAGCCAATACGGGGGGGAAGCTTTCTTT.

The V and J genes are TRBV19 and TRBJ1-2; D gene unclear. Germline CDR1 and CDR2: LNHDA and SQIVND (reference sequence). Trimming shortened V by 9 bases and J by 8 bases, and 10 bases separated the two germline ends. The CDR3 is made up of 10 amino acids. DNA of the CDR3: TGTGCCAGGAGCTACTTAGGCTACACCTTC. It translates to CARSYLGYTF.

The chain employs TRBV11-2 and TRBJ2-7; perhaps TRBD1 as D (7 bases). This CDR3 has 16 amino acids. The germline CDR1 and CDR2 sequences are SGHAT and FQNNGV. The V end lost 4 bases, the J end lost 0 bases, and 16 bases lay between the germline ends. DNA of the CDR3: TGTGCCAGCAGCTCTATCAGGGGGGCGAGCTCCTACGAGCAGTACTTC. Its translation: CASSSIRGASSYEQYF.

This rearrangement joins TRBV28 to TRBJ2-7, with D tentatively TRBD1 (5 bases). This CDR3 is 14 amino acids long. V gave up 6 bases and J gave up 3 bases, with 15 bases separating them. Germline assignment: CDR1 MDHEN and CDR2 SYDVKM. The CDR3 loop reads CASRQQGRDYEQYF. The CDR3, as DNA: TGTGCCAGCAGACAGCAGGGCAGGGACTACGAGCAGTACTTC.

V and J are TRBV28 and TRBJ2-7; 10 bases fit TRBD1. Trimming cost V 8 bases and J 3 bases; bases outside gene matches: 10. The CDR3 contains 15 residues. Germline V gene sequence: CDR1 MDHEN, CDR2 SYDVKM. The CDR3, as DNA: TGTGCCAGCCGACCACGGGGACAGGGGAGCTACGAGCAGTACTTC. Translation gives CASRPRGQGSYEQYF.

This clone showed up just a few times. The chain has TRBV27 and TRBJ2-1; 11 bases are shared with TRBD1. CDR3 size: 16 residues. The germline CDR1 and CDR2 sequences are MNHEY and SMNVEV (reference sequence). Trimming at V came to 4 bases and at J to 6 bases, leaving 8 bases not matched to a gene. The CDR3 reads CASSSHRDRGSNEQFF. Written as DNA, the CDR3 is TGTGCCAGCAGTTCGCACCGGGACAGGGGGAGCAATGAGCAGTTCTTC.